This is a list of T cell receptor beta chains from one sample in a study of cytomegalovirus exposure and HLA in healthy donors. Repertoires were generated with immunoSEQ multiplex PCR, while TCRdb's copy carries only in-frame clones and drops some. The sample lists about 280,000 clones; approximately 83% were seen once. The sequencing input was PBMCs. Source of these receptors: a woman aged 18 to 35 in good health and CMV-seronegative. The CDR3 runs from the conserved cysteine through the conserved F or W. The order of the fields is V gene, J gene, D gene, clone size, CDR3 protein, CDR3 DNA. The D gene is left open where the match is weak. A row's size may be missing; if present it is once, few, many or a size class.

TRBV10-2	TRBJ2-3	TRBD1	NA	CASSESTQGARAF	TGCGCCAGCAGTGAGTCGACACAGGGGGCTAGGGCTTTT
TRBV6-4	TRBJ2-7	TRBD2	NA	CASSPSGSGEQYF	TGTGCCAGCAGCCCTAGCGGGAGCGGCGAGCAGTACTTC
TRBV5-1	TRBJ2-3	TRBD2	once	CASSLYYARGAADTQYF	TGCGCCAGCAGTCTATACTATGCGCGGGGGGCCGCAGATACGCAGTATTTT
TRBV19	TRBJ1-6	NA	few	CASRLGEPSPLHF	TGTGCCAGTAGGTTAGGGGAACCCTCACCCCTCCACTTT
TRBV6-1	TRBJ1-5	NA	NA	CASSEGGLGQPQHF	TGTGCCAGCAGTGAAGGAGGGTTGGGCCAGCCCCAGCATTTT
TRBV10-3	TRBJ1-2	NA	NA	CAIAAGVGYTF	TGTGCCATCGCGGCAGGGGTTGGCTACACCTTC
TRBV28	TRBJ1-2	NA	NA	CASSLGGVYGYTF	TGTGCCAGCAGTTTAGGGGGGGTCTATGGCTACACCTTC
TRBV28	TRBJ1-5	TRBD1	NA	CASKALGTGGDQPQHF	TGTGCCAGCAAAGCTCTCGGGACAGGGGGTGATCAGCCCCAGCATTTT
TRBV25-1	TRBJ2-7	TRBD2	NA	CASSDRGRGYEQYF	TGTGCCAGCAGTGATCGCGGGAGAGGCTACGAGCAGTACTTC
TRBV5-6	TRBJ1-2	NA	NA	CASSPGGTGTFYGYTF	TGTGCCAGCAGCCCGGGGGGCACAGGGACGTTCTATGGCTACACCTTC
TRBV25-1	TRBJ2-2	TRBD1	NA	CASSTRPGTGSGELFF	TGTGCCAGCAGTACTCGGCCCGGGACAGGGTCCGGGGAGCTGTTTTTT
TRBV29-1	TRBJ2-2	TRBD1	once	CSSTGQGGDTGELFF	TGCAGCTCCACAGGACAGGGCGGGGACACCGGGGAGCTGTTTTTT
TRBV5-4	TRBJ1-1	NA	NA	CASSSNTEAFF	TGTGCCAGCAGCTCAAACACTGAAGCTTTCTTT
TRBV30	TRBJ2-6	NA	NA	CAWGGQLMISGANVLTF	TGTGCCTGGGGCGGACAGTTGATGATCTCTGGGGCCAACGTCCTGACTTTC
TRBV27	TRBJ1-2	NA	NA	CASSLPGNYGYTF	TGTGCCAGCAGTTTACCAGGAAACTATGGCTACACCTTC
TRBV18	TRBJ1-2	NA	once	CASSPETGANYGYTF	TGTGCCAGCTCACCTGAAACAGGCGCTAACTATGGCTACACCTTC
TRBV6-5	TRBJ1-1	TRBD1	NA	CASSGQGGAFF	TGTGCCAGCAGCGGACAGGGGGGGGCTTTCTTT
TRBV5-1	TRBJ1-1	NA	NA	CASSPGHKNTEAFF	TGCGCCAGCAGCCCGGGACATAAGAACACTGAAGCTTTCTTT
TRBV29-1	TRBJ1-4	NA	NA	CSVEVGDEKLFF	TGCAGCGTTGAAGTCGGAGACGAAAAACTGTTTTTT
TRBV7-2	TRBJ2-5	NA	NA	CASSSGTPVQETQYF	TGTGCCAGCAGCTCAGGGACTCCGGTGCAAGAGACCCAGTACTTC
TRBV5-1	TRBJ2-2	NA	NA	CASSHLEIGELFF	TGCGCCAGCAGCCACCTGGAGATCGGGGAGCTGTTTTTT
TRBV6-5	TRBJ1-3	TRBD1	NA	CASSYRNRGAF	TGTGCCAGCAGTTACCGGAACAGGGGGGCATTT
TRBV30	TRBJ1-3	NA	NA	CAWSVIAYSGNTIYF	TGTGCCTGGAGTGTAATAGCCTACTCTGGAAACACCATATATTTT
TRBV6-5	TRBJ2-7	NA	NA	CASSLRPGPYEQYF	TGTGCCAGCAGCCTTAGGCCAGGCCCCTACGAGCAGTACTTC
TRBV25-1	TRBJ2-7	NA	NA	CASSESGRESDEQYF	TGTGCCAGCAGTGAATCCGGACGGGAGTCCGACGAGCAGTACTTC
TRBV9	TRBJ2-3	NA	NA	CASSTEGVTDTQYF	TGTGCCAGCAGCACCGAGGGTGTTACAGATACGCAGTATTTT
TRBV9	TRBJ1-3	TRBD1	NA	CASSLRTGTGGDTIYF	TGTGCCAGCAGCCTCCGAACCGGGACAGGGGGGGACACCATATATTTT
TRBV7-2	TRBJ1-2	NA	NA	CASSLMQGIGYTF	TGTGCCAGCAGCTTAATGCAGGGTATTGGCTACACCTTC
TRBV5-6	TRBJ2-5	TRBD1	NA	CASSESGQGLQETQYF	TGTGCCAGCAGCGAGAGCGGACAGGGATTACAAGAGACCCAGTACTTC
TRBV13	TRBJ1-1	NA	NA	CASSLMGGTEAFF	TGTGCCAGCAGCTTAATGGGAGGCACTGAAGCTTTCTTT
TRBV2	TRBJ1-1	NA	NA	CASGGGSNTEAFF	TGTGCCAGCGGGGGGGGCTCGAACACTGAAGCTTTCTTT
TRBV15	TRBJ1-5	NA	NA	CATSNGDRRNQPQHF	TGTGCCACCAGCAACGGAGACAGGAGAAATCAGCCCCAGCATTTT
TRBV19	TRBJ2-1	TRBD2	NA	CASSYVIARGNEQFF	TGTGCCAGTAGTTATGTGATAGCGCGGGGGAATGAGCAGTTCTTC
TRBV29-1	TRBJ2-7	TRBD1	few	CSVGDRAYEQYF	TGCAGCGTTGGGGACAGGGCATACGAGCAGTACTTC
TRBV29-1	TRBJ1-2	NA	NA	CSVDLNRAGYTF	TGCAGCGTAGACCTAAACAGGGCTGGCTACACCTTC
TRBV18	TRBJ2-7	TRBD2	NA	CASSPGSGRTYEQYF	TGTGCCAGCTCACCAGGGAGCGGGAGGACCTACGAGCAGTACTTC
TRBV2	TRBJ2-7	NA	NA	CASSSRMGSSYEQYF	TGTGCCAGCAGTTCCCGGATGGGGAGCTCCTACGAGCAGTACTTC
TRBV27	TRBJ2-5	TRBD2	NA	CASSPGLAGGQETQYF	TGTGCCAGCAGTCCCGGACTAGCGGGGGGCCAGGAGACCCAGTACTTC
TRBV7-9	TRBJ1-4	NA	NA	CASSRRGNGNEKLFF	TGTGCCAGCAGCCGCAGGGGCAACGGGAATGAAAAACTGTTTTTT
TRBV7-8	TRBJ2-5	NA	NA	CASSTRGTVDSETQYF	TGTGCCAGCAGCACCCGGGGGACGGTTGATTCGGAGACCCAGTACTTC
TRBV29-1	TRBJ2-1	TRBD2	NA	CSVTGFKLAGSLPSYNEQFF	TGCAGCGTAACGGGGTTCAAACTAGCGGGCTCTCTCCCCTCCTACAATGAGCAGTTCTTC
TRBV7-9	TRBJ2-5	TRBD1	once	CASSPDRALKTQYF	TGTGCCAGCAGCCCGGACAGGGCATTGAAGACCCAGTACTTC
TRBV13	TRBJ2-7	TRBD2	NA	CASSPGLAASYEQYF	TGTGCCAGCAGCCCGGGACTAGCGGCGTCCTACGAGCAGTACTTC
TRBV4-1	TRBJ2-5	NA	NA	CASSHPLVDWTETQYF	TGCGCCAGCAGCCACCCCCTGGTGGACTGGACAGAGACCCAGTACTTC
TRBV5-1	TRBJ2-3	TRBD1	NA	CASSLAGGPSTDTQYF	TGCGCCAGCAGCTTGGCAGGGGGCCCTAGCACAGATACGCAGTATTTT
TRBV11-3	TRBJ2-3	TRBD1	NA	CASSRGQGALDTQYF	TGTGCCAGCAGCCGGGGACAGGGGGCCCTAGATACGCAGTATTTT
TRBV30	TRBJ2-4	TRBD2	few	CAWSIAGGQNIQYF	TGTGCCTGGTCAATAGCGGGAGGGCAAAACATTCAGTACTTC
TRBV7-8	TRBJ1-5	TRBD1	NA	CASSFRTGGNQPQHF	TGTGCCAGCAGCTTCCGGACAGGGGGGAATCAGCCCCAGCATTTT
TRBV11-2	TRBJ2-5	NA	once	CASSLPRLEETQYF	TGTGCCAGCAGCTTACCGCGACTAGAAGAGACCCAGTACTTC
TRBV6-5	TRBJ2-3	TRBD1	NA	CASSYDRVDTDTQYF	TGTGCCAGCAGTTATGACAGGGTGGACACAGATACGCAGTATTTT
TRBV28	TRBJ2-2	NA	NA	CASSRGGRNTGELFF	TGTGCCAGCAGTAGGGGGGGCCGTAACACCGGGGAGCTGTTTTTT
TRBV2	TRBJ1-1	NA	NA	CATRQYTEAFF	TGTGCCACCCGACAGTACACTGAAGCTTTCTTT
TRBV9	TRBJ1-1	TRBD1	NA	CASSPAGGSTEAFF	TGTGCCAGCAGCCCAGCAGGGGGCTCAACTGAAGCTTTCTTT